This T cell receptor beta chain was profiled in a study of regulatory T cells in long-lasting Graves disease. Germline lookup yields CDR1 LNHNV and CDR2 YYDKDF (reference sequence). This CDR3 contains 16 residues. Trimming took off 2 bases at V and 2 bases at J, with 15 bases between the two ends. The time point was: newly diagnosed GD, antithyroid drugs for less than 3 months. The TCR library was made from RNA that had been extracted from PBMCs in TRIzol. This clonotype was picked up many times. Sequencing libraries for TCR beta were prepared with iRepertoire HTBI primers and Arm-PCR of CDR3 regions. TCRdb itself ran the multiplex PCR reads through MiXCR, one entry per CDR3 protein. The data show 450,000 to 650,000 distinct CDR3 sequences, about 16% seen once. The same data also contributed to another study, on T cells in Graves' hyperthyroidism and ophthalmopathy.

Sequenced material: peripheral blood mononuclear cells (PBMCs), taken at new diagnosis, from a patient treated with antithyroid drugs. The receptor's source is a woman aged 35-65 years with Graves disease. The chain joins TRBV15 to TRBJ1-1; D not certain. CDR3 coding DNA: TGTGCCACCAGCAGATCCTCGGACCCAAGAAACACTGAAGCTTTCTTT. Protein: CATSRSSDPRNTEAFF.